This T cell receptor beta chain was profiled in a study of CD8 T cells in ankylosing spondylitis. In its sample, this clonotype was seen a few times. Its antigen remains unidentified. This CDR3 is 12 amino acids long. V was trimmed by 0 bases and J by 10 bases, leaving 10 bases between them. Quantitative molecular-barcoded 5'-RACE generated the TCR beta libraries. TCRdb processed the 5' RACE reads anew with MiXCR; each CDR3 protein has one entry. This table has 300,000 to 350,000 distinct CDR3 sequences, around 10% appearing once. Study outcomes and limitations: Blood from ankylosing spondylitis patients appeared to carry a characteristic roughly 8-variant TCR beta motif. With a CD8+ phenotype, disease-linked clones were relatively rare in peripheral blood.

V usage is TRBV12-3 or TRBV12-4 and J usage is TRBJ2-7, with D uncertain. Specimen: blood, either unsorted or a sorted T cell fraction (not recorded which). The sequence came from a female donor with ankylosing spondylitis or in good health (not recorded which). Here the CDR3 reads CASSLAARLQYF. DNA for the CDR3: TGTGCCAGCAGTTTAGCGGCCAGGCTCCAGTACTTC.